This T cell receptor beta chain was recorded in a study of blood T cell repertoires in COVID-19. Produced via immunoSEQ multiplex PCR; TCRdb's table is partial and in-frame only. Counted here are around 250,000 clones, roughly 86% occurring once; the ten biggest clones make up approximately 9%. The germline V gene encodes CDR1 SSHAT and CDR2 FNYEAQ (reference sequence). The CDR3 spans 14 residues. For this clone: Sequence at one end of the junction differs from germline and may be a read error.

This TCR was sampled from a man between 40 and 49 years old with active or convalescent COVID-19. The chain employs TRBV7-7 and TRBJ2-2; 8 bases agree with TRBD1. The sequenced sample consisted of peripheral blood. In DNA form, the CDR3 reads TGTGCTAGCAGTACGACAGGGGACACCGGGGAGCTGTTTTTT. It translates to CASSTTGDTGELFF.